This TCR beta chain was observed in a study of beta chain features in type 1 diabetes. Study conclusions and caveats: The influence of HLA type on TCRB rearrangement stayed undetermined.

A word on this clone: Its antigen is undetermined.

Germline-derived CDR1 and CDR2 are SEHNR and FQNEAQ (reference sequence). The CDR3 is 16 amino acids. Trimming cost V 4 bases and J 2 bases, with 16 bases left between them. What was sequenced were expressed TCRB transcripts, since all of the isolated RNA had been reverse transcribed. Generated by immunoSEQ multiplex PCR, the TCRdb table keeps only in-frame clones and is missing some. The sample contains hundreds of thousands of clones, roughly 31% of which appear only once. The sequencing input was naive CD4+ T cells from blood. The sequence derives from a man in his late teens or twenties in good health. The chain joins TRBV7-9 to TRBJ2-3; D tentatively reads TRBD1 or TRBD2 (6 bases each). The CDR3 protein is CASSWGRTESTDTQYF. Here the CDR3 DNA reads TGTGCCAGCAGCTGGGGGAGGACAGAGTCCACAGATACGCAGTATTTT. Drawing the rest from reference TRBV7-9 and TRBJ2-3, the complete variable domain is DTGVSQNPRHKITKRGQNVTFRCDPISEHNRLYWYRQTLGQGPEFLTYFQNEAQLEKSRLLSDRFSAERPKGSFSTLEIQRTEQGDSAMYLCASSWGRTESTDTQYFGPGTRLTVL.